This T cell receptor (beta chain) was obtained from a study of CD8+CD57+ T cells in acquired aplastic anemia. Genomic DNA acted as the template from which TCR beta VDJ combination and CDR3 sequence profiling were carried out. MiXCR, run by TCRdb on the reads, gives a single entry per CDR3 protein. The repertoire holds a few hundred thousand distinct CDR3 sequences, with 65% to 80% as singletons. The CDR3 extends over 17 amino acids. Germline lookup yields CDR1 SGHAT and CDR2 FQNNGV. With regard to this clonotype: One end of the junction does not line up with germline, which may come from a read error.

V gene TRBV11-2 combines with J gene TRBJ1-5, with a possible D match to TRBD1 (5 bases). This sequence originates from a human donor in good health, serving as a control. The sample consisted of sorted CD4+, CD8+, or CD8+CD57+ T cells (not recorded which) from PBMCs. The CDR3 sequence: CATSRKRSAGSNQPQHF. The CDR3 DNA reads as TGTGCCACCAGCAGAAAACGAAGTGCAGGGAGCAATCAGCCCCAGCATTTT.